The 14 T cell receptor beta chains reported below all come from one sample, sequenced in a study of cytomegalovirus exposure and HLA in healthy donors. Vbeta (60) and Jbeta (13) primers were used in the PCR. The assay was immunoSEQ multiplex PCR, and TCRdb's table has in-frame clones only and misses some. The sample holds 100,000 to 150,000 clones, under 90% seen once. Sequenced sample: PBMCs. The receptors originated from a woman aged 40 to 50 in good health and CMV-seronegative.

The CDR3 region has the DNA TGTGCCAGCAGTGGGAAGACAGGGGATGGACAGCCCCAGCATTTT. Its translation: CASSGKTGDGQPQHF. The chain carries TRBV6-1 and TRBJ1-5; 8 positions match TRBD1. This CDR3 is 15 amino acids long. Germline CDR1 reads MNHNS; CDR2 reads SASEGT. V was clipped by 4 bases and J by 7 bases; unmatched bases: 9.

The chain joins TRBV10-2 to TRBJ2-7; 9 nucleotides line up with TRBD1. Germline assignment: CDR1 WSHSY and CDR2 SAAADI. Losses at the gene ends were 7 bases for V and 5 bases for J; bases not matched to a gene: 12. There are 15 residues in the CDR3. The CDR3: CASTPRGDRAHEQYF. CDR3 coding DNA: TGCGCCAGCACTCCGAGAGGGGACAGGGCACACGAGCAGTACTTC.

This clone showed up just a few times. V gene TRBV6-4 combines with J gene TRBJ2-3; 8 bases line up with TRBD2. The CDR3 is 15 amino acids. CDR1 and CDR2 from the germline V gene are MRHNA and SNTAGT. V lost 2 bases to trimming and J lost 5 bases; unmatched junction nucleotides: 6. CDR3 residues: CASSDHSGEIDTQYF. DNA of the CDR3: TGTGCCAGCAGTGACCATAGCGGGGAAATAGATACGCAGTATTTT.

This clone was counted once. The genes are TRBV7-9 and TRBJ2-1; 9 nucleotides agree with TRBD2. The V gene end was trimmed by 3 bases and the J gene end by 5 bases; junction bases not matched to a gene: 11. The CDR3 has 17 amino acids. Per germline, CDR1 SEHNR and CDR2 FQNEAQ (reference sequence). Here the CDR3 reads CASSLGGGGGGDNEQFF. The CDR3 DNA sequence: TGTGCCAGCAGCTTGGGGGGCGGCGGGGGGGGAGACAATGAGCAGTTCTTC. Filled out from reference TRBV7-9 and TRBJ2-1, the complete variable domain reads DTGVSQNPRHKITKRGQNVTFRCDPISEHNRLYWYRQTLGQGPEFLTYFQNEAQLEKSRLLSDRFSAERPKGSFSTLEIQRTEQGDSAMYLCASSLGGGGGGDNEQFFGPGTRLTVL.

This chain joins TRBV28 and TRBJ1-2, with a weak D call TRBD1 (6 bases). This CDR3 region has 12 residues. V was shortened by 5 bases and J by 7 bases, with 11 bases between the two germline ends. CDR1 is MDHEN and CDR2 is SYDVKM in the germline V gene. CDR3 nucleotides: TGTGCCAGCAGTCCCAAAGGGGGTGGCTACACCTTC. Its translation is CASSPKGGGYTF.

The rearrangement uses TRBV5-1 and TRBJ2-1, with 7 bases that match TRBD1. There are 16 residues in the CDR3. The V and J ends lost 1 base and 7 bases, in that order; junction bases with no gene match: 11. Germline loops: CDR1 SGHRS, CDR2 YFSETQ. CDR3 in DNA: TGCGCCAGCAGCTTGTCCGGACAGGCCCCGGTGAATGAGCAGTTCTTC. Encoded protein: CASSLSGQAPVNEQFF. Looking up the rest from reference TRBV5-1 and TRBJ2-1 gives the full variable domain: KAGVTQTPRYLIKTRGQQVTLSCSPISGHRSVSWYQQTPGQGLQFLFEYFSETQRNKGNFPGRFSGRQFSNSRSEMNVSTLELGDSALYLCASSLSGQAPVNEQFFGPGTRLTVL.

This sequence joins TRBV10-3 and TRBJ1-1; D gene unclear. The ends were cut back, 4 bases at V and 0 bases at J, with 6 bases in the middle. CDR3 length: 13 amino acids. Germline CDR1 is ENHRY and CDR2 is SYGVKD. This chain's CDR3 is CAISGGVNTEAFF. The CDR3 nucleotides read TGTGCCATCAGTGGAGGTGTGAACACTGAAGCTTTCTTT.

V is TRBV9 and J is TRBJ1-4; a weak D match, TRBD1 (6 bases). Germline V CDR1 and CDR2: SGDLS, YYNGEE. Between the trimmed V and J ends, which lost 3 bases and 7 bases, there was a span of 16 bases. The CDR3 loop spans 15 amino acids. In nucleotides, the CDR3 is TGTGCCAGCAGCGATTACAGGGATGGAGGTGAAAAACTGTTTTTT. Its translation: CASSDYRDGGEKLFF.

This clone was seen only once. The chain carries TRBV9 and TRBJ2-5, with D perhaps TRBD2 (6 bases). Deletions cut 4 bases from V and 5 bases from J, with 15 bases between. The CDR3 length is 14 residues. Germline V gives CDR1 SGDLS, CDR2 YYNGEE. CDR3 sequence: CASSSSSGRETQYF. The DNA of the CDR3 is TGTGCCAGCAGCTCCTCTTCGGGGAGGGAGACCCAGTACTTC.

J is TRBJ2-7 and V is TRBV29-1; TRBD2 is a possible D gene (7 bases). Trimming took off 6 bases at V and 3 bases at J, with 18 bases between the two ends. This CDR3 is built from 14 residues. CDR1 and CDR2 from the germline V gene are SQVTM and ANQGSEA. The CDR3 protein is CSVQWDTGGYEQYF. The CDR3 nucleotides are TGCAGCGTACAGTGGGACACGGGAGGCTACGAGCAGTACTTC.

The chain links TRBV9 to TRBJ1-1; the D is unclear. V was shortened by 0 bases and J by 0 bases, with 9 bases between the two germline ends. Germline-derived CDR1 and CDR2 are SGDLS and YYNGEE. This CDR3 spans 15 amino acids. CDR3 loop: CASSVDPAVNTEAFF. The CDR3 DNA reads TGTGCCAGCAGCGTAGACCCGGCGGTGAACACTGAAGCTTTCTTT.

The V gene is TRBV7-3, the J gene TRBJ2-1, with TRBD2 as a possible D gene (5 bases). Germline V gene data show CDR1 as SGHTA and CDR2 as FQGTGA. V lost 2 bases to trimming and J lost 8 bases, with 7 bases between them. This CDR3 has 12 residues. CDR3 coding DNA: TGTGCCAGCAGCTTAGACGGGGATGAGCAGTTCTTC. Translated: CASSLDGDEQFF.

This clone is a singleton in its sample. The chain carries TRBV27 and TRBJ2-7; 11 nucleotides align to TRBD1. V lost 5 bases, J lost 2 bases, and 8 bases stayed unmatched. Germline V CDR1 and CDR2: MNHEY, SMNVEV (reference sequence). This CDR3 is built from 16 residues. CDR3: CASSPFGQGAAYEQYF. The DNA for the CDR3 is TGTGCCAGCAGTCCATTTGGACAGGGGGCCGCCTACGAGCAGTACTTC.

This clone was detected only a few times. The gene calls are TRBV6-1 and TRBJ2-6; 8 nucleotides line up with TRBD1. Germline V CDR1 and CDR2: MNHNS, SASEGT. J gave up 0 bases and V 3 bases, and 10 bases lay outside the gene matches. The CDR3 sequence is 19 residues long. CDR3 sequence reads: CASSDLPGQDGSGANVLTF. CDR3 DNA: TGTGCCAGCAGTGATCTGCCGGGACAGGATGGCTCTGGGGCCAACGTCCTGACTTTC.